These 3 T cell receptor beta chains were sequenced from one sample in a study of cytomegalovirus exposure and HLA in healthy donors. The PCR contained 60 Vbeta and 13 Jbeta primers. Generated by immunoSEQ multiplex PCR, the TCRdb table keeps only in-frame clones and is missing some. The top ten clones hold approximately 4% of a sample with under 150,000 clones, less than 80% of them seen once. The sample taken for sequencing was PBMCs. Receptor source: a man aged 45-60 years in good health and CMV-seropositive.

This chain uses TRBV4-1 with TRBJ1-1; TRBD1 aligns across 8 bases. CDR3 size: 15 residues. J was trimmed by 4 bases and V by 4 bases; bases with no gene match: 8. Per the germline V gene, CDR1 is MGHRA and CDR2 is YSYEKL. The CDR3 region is CASSPFQGASTEAFF. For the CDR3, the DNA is TGCGCCAGCAGCCCGTTCCAGGGGGCGAGCACTGAAGCTTTCTTT.

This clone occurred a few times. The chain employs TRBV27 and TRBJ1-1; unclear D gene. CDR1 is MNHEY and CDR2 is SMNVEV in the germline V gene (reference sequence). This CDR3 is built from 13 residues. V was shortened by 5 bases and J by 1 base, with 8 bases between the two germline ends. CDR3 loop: CASSQRENTEAFF. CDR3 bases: TGTGCCAGCAGTCAACGAGAGAACACTGAAGCTTTCTTT.

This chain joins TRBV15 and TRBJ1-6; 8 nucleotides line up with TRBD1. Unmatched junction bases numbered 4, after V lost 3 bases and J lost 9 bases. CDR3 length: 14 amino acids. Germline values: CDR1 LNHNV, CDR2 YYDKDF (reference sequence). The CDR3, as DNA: TGTGCCACCAGCAGGGGGACAGGTAGTTCACCCCTCCACTTT. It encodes CATSRGTGSSPLHF.